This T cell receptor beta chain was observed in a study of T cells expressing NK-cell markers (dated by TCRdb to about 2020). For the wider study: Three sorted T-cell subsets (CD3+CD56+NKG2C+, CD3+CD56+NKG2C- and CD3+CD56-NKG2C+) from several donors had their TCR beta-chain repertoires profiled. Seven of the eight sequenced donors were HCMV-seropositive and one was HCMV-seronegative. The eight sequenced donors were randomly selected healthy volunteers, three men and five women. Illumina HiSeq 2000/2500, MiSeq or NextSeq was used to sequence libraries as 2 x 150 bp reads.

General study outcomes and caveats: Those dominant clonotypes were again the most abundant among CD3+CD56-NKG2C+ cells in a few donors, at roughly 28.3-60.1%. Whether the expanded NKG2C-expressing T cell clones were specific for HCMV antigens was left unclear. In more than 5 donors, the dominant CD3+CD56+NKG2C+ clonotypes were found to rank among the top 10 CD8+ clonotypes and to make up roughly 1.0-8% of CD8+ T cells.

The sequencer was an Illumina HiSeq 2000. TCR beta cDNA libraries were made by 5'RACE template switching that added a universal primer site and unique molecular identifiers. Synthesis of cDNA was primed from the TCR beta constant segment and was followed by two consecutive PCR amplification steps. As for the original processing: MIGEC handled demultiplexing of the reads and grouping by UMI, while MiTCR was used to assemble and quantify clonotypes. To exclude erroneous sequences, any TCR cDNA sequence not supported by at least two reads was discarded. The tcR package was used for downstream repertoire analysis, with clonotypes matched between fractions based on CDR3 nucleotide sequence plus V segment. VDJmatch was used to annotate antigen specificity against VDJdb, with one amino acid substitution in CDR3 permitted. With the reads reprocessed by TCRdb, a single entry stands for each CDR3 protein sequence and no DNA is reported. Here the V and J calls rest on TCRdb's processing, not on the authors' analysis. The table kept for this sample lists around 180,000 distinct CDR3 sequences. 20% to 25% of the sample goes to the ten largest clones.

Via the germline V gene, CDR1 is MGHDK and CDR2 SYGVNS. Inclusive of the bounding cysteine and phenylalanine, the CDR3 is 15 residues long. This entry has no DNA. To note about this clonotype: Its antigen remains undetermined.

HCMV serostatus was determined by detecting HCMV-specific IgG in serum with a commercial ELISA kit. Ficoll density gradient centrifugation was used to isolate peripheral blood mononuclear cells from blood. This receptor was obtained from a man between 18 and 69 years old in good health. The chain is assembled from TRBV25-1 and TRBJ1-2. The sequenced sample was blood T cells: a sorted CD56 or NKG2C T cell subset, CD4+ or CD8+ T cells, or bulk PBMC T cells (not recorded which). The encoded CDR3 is CASSESLGSTYGYTF.